A single sample is the source of the 18 T cell receptor beta chains below, sequenced in a study of CD8 T cells in Susac syndrome. After extraction with the RNeasy kit, roughly 0.5 to 1 ug of the RNA was reverse transcribed using random hexamers. A single record per CDR3 protein comes from TCRdb applying MiXCR to the immunoSEQ multiplex PCR reads. Among some 200,000 distinct CDR3 sequences, more than 85% were seen once, and the ten largest hold approximately 0.16%. Specimen: CD8+ T cells from PBMCs. The origin of the receptors is a human donor with Susac syndrome.

This chain joins TRBV20-1 and TRBJ2-3; D ambiguous. V lost 4 bases and J lost 1, with 21 bases in between. Per germline, CDR1 DFQATT and CDR2 SNEGSKA (reference sequence). The CDR3 contains 17 residues. This CDR3 is CSAKWFDQFKGTDTQYF. CDR3 sequence (DNA): TGCAGTGCTAAATGGTTCGACCAGTTCAAAGGCACAGATACGCAGTATTTT.

V and J are TRBV6-5 and TRBJ1-4, with a weak D call TRBD1 (6 bases). The CDR3 spans 14 residues. The V gene's germline CDR1 is MNHEY and CDR2 SVGAGI. Trimming pared 4 bases from V and 8 bases from J, leaving 14 bases between. The DNA for the CDR3 is TGTGCCAGCAGTTCGCAGGGGCAGGGAGAAAAACTGTTTTTT. Protein: CASSSQGQGEKLFF.

The rearrangement uses TRBV12-3 or TRBV12-4 and TRBJ2-4; 8 bases agree with TRBD1. There are 17 residues in the CDR3. V lost 6 bases to trimming and J lost 9 bases; unmatched junction nucleotides: 19. CDR3 sequence reads: CASSRGQGAPDGSIQYF. For the CDR3, the DNA is TGTGCCAGCAGCCGGGGGCAGGGGGCGCCGGACGGGAGCATTCAGTACTTC.

The chain carries TRBV27 and TRBJ1-6; TRBD1 is a possible D gene (6 bases). Trimming left V 10 bases short and J 6 bases short, with 13 bases between. The germline V gene has CDR1 MNHEY and CDR2 SMNVEV (reference sequence). This CDR3 spans 13 amino acids. The chain's CDR3 is CATQTGFNSPLHF. CDR3 in DNA: TGTGCCACCCAAACAGGGTTTAATTCACCCCTCCACTTT.

The V and J genes are TRBV25-1 and TRBJ2-2; 10 nucleotides agree with TRBD1. V lost 2 bases, J lost 4 bases, and 4 bases stayed unmatched. The CDR3 is 16 residues long. Germline V gives CDR1 MGHDK, CDR2 SYGVNS. The CDR3 DNA follows: TGTGCCAGCAGTGAACCGACAGGGGGCGGCACCGGGGAGCTGTTTTTT. Amino acids: CASSEPTGGGTGELFF.

V usage is TRBV4-2 and J usage is TRBJ1-5, with D perhaps TRBD1 (6 bases). The germline V gene encodes CDR1 LGHNA and CDR2 YNFKEQ. This CDR3 has 15 amino acids. V dropped 0 bases and J dropped 5 bases, with 11 bases sitting between them. The CDR3 nucleotides are TGTGCCAGCAGCCAAGATGGGGACAAAGATCAGCCCCAGCATTTT. This translates into CASSQDGDKDQPQHF.

The chain joins TRBV7-9 to TRBJ1-6, with D possibly being TRBD1 (6 bases). V was trimmed by 7 bases and J by 5 bases, leaving 12 bases between them. This CDR3 is 14 amino acids long. Germline V gene sequence: CDR1 SEHNR, CDR2 FQNEAQ (reference sequence). CDR3 residues: CASTIGQNNSPLHF. In DNA, the CDR3 is TGTGCCAGCACCATCGGACAGAATAATTCACCCCTCCACTTT.

The chain joins TRBV20-1 to TRBJ2-1; 8 nucleotides align to TRBD2. V was clipped by 5 bases and J by 7 bases; unmatched bases: 7. The CDR3 covers 13 residues. Germline V lookup: CDR1 DFQATT, CDR2 SNEGSKA (reference sequence). CDR3 protein: CSASGTSWNEQFF. CDR3 coding DNA: TGCAGTGCTTCCGGGACTAGTTGGAATGAGCAGTTCTTC.

This chain links TRBV15 with TRBJ2-5, with TRBD2 matching over 11 bases. The CDR3 is 16 residues long. CDR1 is LNHNV, CDR2 YYDKDF, per germline (reference sequence). The ends lost 0 bases at V and 5 bases at J; junction bases unmatched: 5. The CDR3 spells CATSRDFWTSGETQYF. The CDR3 DNA is TGTGCCACCAGCAGAGATTTTTGGACTAGCGGGGAGACCCAGTACTTC. The variable domain in full, completed from reference TRBV15 and TRBJ2-5, reads DAMVIQNPRYQVTQFGKPVTLSCSQTLNHNVMYWYQQKSSQAPKLLFHYYDKDFNNEADTPDNFQSRRPNTSFCFLDIRSPGLGDTAMYLCATSRDFWTSGETQYFGPGTRLLVL.

V is TRBV7-8 and J is TRBJ2-1, with 13 nucleotides matching TRBD2. The CDR3 runs 16 residues. Germline CDR1 reads SGHVS; CDR2 reads FQNEAQ. J was trimmed by 5 bases and V by 2 bases; bases with no gene match: 3. The CDR3 nucleotides are TGTGCCAGCAGCTTACCGGGACTAGCGGGAAACAATGAGCAGTTCTTC. Translating gives CASSLPGLAGNNEQFF.

V usage is TRBV7-9 and J usage is TRBJ2-1, with D possibly being TRBD1 or TRBD2 (5 bases each). This CDR3 contains 14 residues. Germline V CDR1 and CDR2: SEHNR, FQNEAQ (reference sequence). The V end lost 8 bases, the J end lost 5 bases, and 16 bases lay between the germline ends. The CDR3 DNA reads TGTGCCAGCCTGGGGGACCCTCCTGACAATGAGCAGTTCTTC. Amino acids: CASLGDPPDNEQFF.

This clonotype was seen once. The chain employs TRBV24-1 and TRBJ2-1; D might be TRBD2 (5 bases). Trimming pared 5 bases from V and 5 bases from J, leaving 9 bases between. The CDR3 spans 13 residues. From germline, CDR1 is KGHDR and CDR2 SFDVKD. This CDR3 reads CATSAEGNNEQFF. The CDR3 coding sequence is TGTGCCACCAGTGCCGAGGGCAACAATGAGCAGTTCTTC.

This clonotype was recorded once. The chain carries TRBV10-1 and TRBJ2-5; tentatively, D is TRBD1 or TRBD2 (6 bases each). The germline V gene has CDR1 WNHNN and CDR2 SYGVQD (reference sequence). CDR3 size: 15 residues. Trimming pared 0 bases from V and 5 bases from J, leaving 13 bases between. The CDR3 DNA follows: TGCGCCAGCAGTGAGTCCACGGGGGCTGGCGAGACCCAGTACTTC. Translation: CASSESTGAGETQYF.

Turning to this clonotype: Relative to the germline gene, one junction end is altered; a read error may explain this. This chain uses TRBV20-1 with TRBJ2-3, with a tentative D call TRBD2 (6 bases). The CDR3 totals 10 residues. Germline assignment: CDR1 DFQATT and CDR2 SNEGSKA (reference sequence). The CDR3 loop is CSAIRDFLAF. CDR3 coding DNA: TGCAGTGCTATTCGGGACTTCTTGGCATTT.

The rearrangement uses TRBV6-5 and TRBJ2-1; 11 bases are a match to TRBD2. Trimming took 2 bases from V and 5 from J; bases not matched to a gene: 2. The CDR3 consists of 15 residues. Germline values: CDR1 MNHEY, CDR2 SVGAGI. The CDR3 loop reads CASSYGTSGHNEQFF. The CDR3 coding sequence is TGTGCCAGCAGTTACGGGACTAGCGGACACAATGAGCAGTTCTTC.

J is TRBJ2-7 and V is TRBV28; no definite D call. The V gene's germline CDR1 is MDHEN and CDR2 SYDVKM. The V gene lost 8 bases and the J gene lost 12 bases, with 14 bases spanning the gap. The CDR3 has 10 amino acids. This CDR3 reads CASHGEIRYF. CDR3 in DNA: TGTGCCAGCCACGGTGAAATAAGGTACTTC.

The chain joins TRBV28 to TRBJ1-1; the D is unclear. Germline loops: CDR1 MDHEN, CDR2 SYDVKM. The CDR3 runs to 14 residues. Trimming pared 2 bases from V and 4 bases from J, leaving 11 bases between. CDR3 nucleotides: TGTGCCAGCAGTTTAAATTTCGGGAGCACTGAAGCTTTCTTT. It encodes CASSLNFGSTEAFF. The whole variable domain, remainder taken from reference TRBV28 and TRBJ1-1, is DVKVTQSSRYLVKRTGEKVFLECVQDMDHENMFWYRQDPGLGLRLIYFSYDVKMKEKGDIPEGYSVSREKKERFSLILESASTNQTSMYLCASSLNFGSTEAFFGQGTRLTVV.

V is TRBV30 and J is TRBJ2-1; D is undetermined. The CDR3 is made up of 11 amino acids. V dropped 7 bases and J dropped 2 bases, with 6 bases sitting between them. Germline values: CDR1 GTSNPN, CDR2 SVGIG (reference sequence). The CDR3, as DNA: TGTGCCTTCGAAGCCTACAATGAGCAGTTCTTC. It translates to CAFEAYNEQFF.